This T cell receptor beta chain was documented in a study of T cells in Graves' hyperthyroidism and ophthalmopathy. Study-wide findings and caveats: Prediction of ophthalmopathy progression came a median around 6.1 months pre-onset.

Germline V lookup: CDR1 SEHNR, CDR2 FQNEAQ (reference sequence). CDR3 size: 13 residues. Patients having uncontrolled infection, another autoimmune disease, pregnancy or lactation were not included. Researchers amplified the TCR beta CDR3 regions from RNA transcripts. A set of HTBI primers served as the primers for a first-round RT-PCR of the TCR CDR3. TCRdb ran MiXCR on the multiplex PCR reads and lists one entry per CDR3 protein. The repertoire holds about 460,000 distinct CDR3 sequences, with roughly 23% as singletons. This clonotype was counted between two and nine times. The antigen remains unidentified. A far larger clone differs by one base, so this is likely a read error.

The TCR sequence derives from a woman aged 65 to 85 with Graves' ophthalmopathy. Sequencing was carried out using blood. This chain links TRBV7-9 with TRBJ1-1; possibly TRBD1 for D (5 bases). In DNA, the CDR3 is TGTGCCAGCAACTTAGGGGCGAACACTGAAGCTTTCTTT. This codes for CASNLGANTEAFF.